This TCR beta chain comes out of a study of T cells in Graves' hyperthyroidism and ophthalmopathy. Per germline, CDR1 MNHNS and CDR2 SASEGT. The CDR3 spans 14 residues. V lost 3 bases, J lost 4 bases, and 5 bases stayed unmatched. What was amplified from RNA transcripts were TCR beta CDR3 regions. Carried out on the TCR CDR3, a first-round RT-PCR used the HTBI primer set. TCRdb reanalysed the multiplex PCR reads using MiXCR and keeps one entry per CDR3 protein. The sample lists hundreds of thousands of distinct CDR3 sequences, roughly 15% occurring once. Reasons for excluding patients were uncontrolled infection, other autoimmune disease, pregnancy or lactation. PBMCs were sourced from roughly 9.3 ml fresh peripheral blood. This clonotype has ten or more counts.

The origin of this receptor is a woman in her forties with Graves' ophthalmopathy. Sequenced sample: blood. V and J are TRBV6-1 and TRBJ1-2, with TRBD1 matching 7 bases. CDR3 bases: TGTGCCAGCAGTGATCACAGGGGCAGCTATGGCTACACCTTC. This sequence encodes CASSDHRGSYGYTF.